The T cell receptor (beta chain) described here comes from a study of CD8 T cells in ankylosing spondylitis. Study conclusions and caveats: Researchers reportedly found disease-linked clones significantly enriched in matched ankylosing spondylitis synovial fluid. It appeared that ankylosing spondylitis blood was characterized by a TCR beta motif of several highly homologous variants.

The junction had 2 bases not matched to a gene; V was cut back by 3 bases and J by 3 bases. The CDR3 covers 15 residues. This clonotype was detected many times. The antigen is not known. From the 5' RACE reads, TCRdb called clonotypes with MiXCR, one entry per CDR3 protein. The sample lists 670,000 or so distinct CDR3 sequences, under 20% occurring once. The receptor was derived from a male donor with ankylosing spondylitis. The gene calls are TRBV12-3 or TRBV12-4 and TRBJ2-2; TRBD1 agrees at 9 bases. Sequences were obtained from blood, either unsorted or a sorted T cell fraction (not recorded which). CDR3 in amino acids: CASSFGDRDTGELFF. CDR3 sequence (DNA): TGTGCCAGCAGTTTTGGGGACAGGGACACCGGGGAGCTGTTTTTT.